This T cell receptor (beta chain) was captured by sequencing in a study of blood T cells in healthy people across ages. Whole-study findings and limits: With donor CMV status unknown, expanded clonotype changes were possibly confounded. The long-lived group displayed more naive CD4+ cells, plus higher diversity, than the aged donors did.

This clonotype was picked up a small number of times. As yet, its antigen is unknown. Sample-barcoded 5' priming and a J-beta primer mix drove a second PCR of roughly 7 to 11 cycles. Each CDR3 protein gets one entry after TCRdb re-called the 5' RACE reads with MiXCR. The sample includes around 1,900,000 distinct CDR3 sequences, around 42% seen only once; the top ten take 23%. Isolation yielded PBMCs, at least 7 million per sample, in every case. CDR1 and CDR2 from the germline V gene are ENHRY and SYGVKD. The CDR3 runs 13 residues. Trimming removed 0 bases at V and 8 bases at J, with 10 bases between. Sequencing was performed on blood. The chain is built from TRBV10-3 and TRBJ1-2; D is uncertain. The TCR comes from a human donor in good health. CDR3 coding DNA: TGTGCCATCAGTGAGTCGAGACACCAGGGCTACACCTTC. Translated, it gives CAISESRHQGYTF.